One sample yielded the 23 T cell receptor beta chains listed below, sequenced in a study of T cells in localized non-small cell lung cancer. The table came from immunoSEQ multiplex PCR; TCRdb's copy has only in-frame clones and leaves some out. Of about 26,000 clones detected, 81% appear once; the ten largest clones hold approximately 9.7%. The specimen was peripheral blood, collected before any cancer treatment. The origin of the receptors is a man aged 40 to 70 with stage III squamous cell lung carcinoma.

This clone was counted only a few times. J is TRBJ2-5 and V is TRBV27; 7 bases agree with TRBD1. With V trimmed by 4 bases and J by 8 bases, 10 bases remained unmatched. Germline CDR1 and CDR2: MNHEY and SMNVEV (reference sequence). There are 14 residues in the CDR3. CDR3 sequence: CASSSGQAQGTQYF. The CDR3 nucleotides are TGTGCCAGCAGTTCCGGACAGGCCCAAGGAACCCAGTACTTC.

The V and J genes are TRBV30 and TRBJ2-1; 7 bases agree with TRBD2. The CDR3 has 13 amino acids. The trim removed 8 bases at V and 7 bases at J, leaving 11 bases unmatched. Looked up from germline, CDR1 is GTSNPN and CDR2 is SVGIG (reference sequence). The CDR3 reads CAGRGGGNNEQFF. The CDR3 DNA is TGTGCCGGTCGTGGGGGAGGGAATAATGAGCAGTTCTTC.

The gene calls are TRBV6-5 and TRBJ2-5; no clear D gene. Trimming took 7 bases from V and 7 from J, leaving 13 bases between them. Germline values: CDR1 MNHEY, CDR2 SVGAGI. The CDR3 is 12 residues long. This chain's CDR3 is CASTQWEGTQYF. The CDR3 DNA reads as TGTGCCAGCACCCAGTGGGAAGGGACCCAGTACTTC.

The chain couples TRBV20-1 to TRBJ1-2; weak D call: TRBD1 (5 bases). In germline, CDR1 is DFQATT, CDR2 SNEGSKA (reference sequence). The CDR3 contains 11 residues. The V end lost 3 bases, the J end lost 8 bases, and 10 bases lay between the germline ends. The CDR3 region has the DNA TGCAGTGCTAGGAGTGGGGACGGCTACACCTTC. Its translation is CSARSGDGYTF.

This clone is a singleton in its sample. J is TRBJ2-5 and V is TRBV5-1, with D tentatively TRBD1 (5 bases). CDR3 size: 14 residues. Germline V gene data show CDR1 as SGHRS and CDR2 as YFSETQ. V was clipped by 4 bases and J by 3 bases, with 13 bases between them. The CDR3 spells CASSPGPKEETQYF. The CDR3 bases are TGCGCCAGCAGCCCAGGGCCGAAAGAAGAGACCCAGTACTTC.

The chain recombines TRBV27 with TRBJ1-5; D gene uncertain. Germline loops: CDR1 MNHEY, CDR2 SMNVEV (reference sequence). This CDR3 region has 15 residues. Trimming shortened V by 0 bases and J by 1 base, and 7 bases separated the two germline ends. The CDR3 spells CASSLSISSNQPQHF. Written as DNA, the CDR3 is TGTGCCAGCAGTTTATCGATTTCGAGCAATCAGCCCCAGCATTTT.

J is TRBJ1-4 and V is TRBV6-1; 8 positions match TRBD1. V was clipped by 1 base and J by 8 bases; unmatched bases: 6. Germline lookup yields CDR1 MNHNS and CDR2 SASEGT. There are 15 residues in the CDR3. The CDR3 loop is CASSEGTGTYEKLFF. For the CDR3, the DNA is TGTGCCAGCAGTGAAGGGACAGGGACGTACGAAAAACTGTTTTTT.

This chain uses TRBV7-3 with TRBJ1-1; D unresolved. Looked up from germline, CDR1 is SGHTA and CDR2 is FQGTGA. The CDR3 has 14 amino acids. V was trimmed by 3 bases and J by 2 bases, leaving 10 bases between them. The CDR3 DNA sequence: TGTGCCAGCAGCTTGTACCCGTCTAACACTGAAGCTTTCTTT. This sequence encodes CASSLYPSNTEAFF.

The chain has TRBV2 and TRBJ1-3; D uncertain. The germline gives CDR1 SNHLY, CDR2 FYNNEI. Trimming took 6 bases from V and 1 from J, leaving 16 bases between them. The CDR3 runs to 16 residues. The CDR3, as DNA: TGTGCCAGCAGCGAGGGTCGGGGTCTTTCTGGAAACACCATATATTTT. Translating it yields CASSEGRGLSGNTIYF.

The chain carries TRBV11-2 and TRBJ2-7; D is perhaps TRBD1 (6 bases). This CDR3 has 12 amino acids. The germline V gene encodes CDR1 SGHAT and CDR2 FQNNGV. V lost 0 bases and J lost 6, with 6 bases in between. This chain's CDR3 is CASSLEGGEQYV. CDR3 nucleotide sequence: TGTGCCAGCAGCTTAGAAGGGGGCGAGCAGTACGTC.

This clone was picked up a small number of times. The J gene is TRBJ2-3, the V gene TRBV18; no definite D call. Trimming removed 6 bases at V and 3 bases at J, with 16 bases between. Germline lookup yields CDR1 KGHSH and CDR2 LQKENI. The CDR3 is 15 amino acids. The CDR3 nucleotides read TGTGCCAGCTCCTTTCTGGACCCTAGGACAGATACGCAGTATTTT. This codes for CASSFLDPRTDTQYF. The full variable domain, its missing parts supplied by reference TRBV18 and TRBJ2-3, is NAGVMQNPRHLVRRRGQEARLRCSPMKGHSHVYWYRQLPEEGLKFMVYLQKENIIDESGMPKERFSAEFPKEGPSILRIQQVVRGDSAAYFCASSFLDPRTDTQYFGPGTRLTVL.

Here the CDR3 DNA reads TGTGCCGGCCGGACGGCGAAGGGCGGGGAGCTGTTTTTT. Translated: CAGRTAKGGELFF. This chain connects TRBV6-1 to TRBJ2-2; the D is unclear. CDR3 size: 13 residues. Trimming took off 11 bases at V and 7 bases at J, with 17 bases between the two ends. Germline lookup yields CDR1 MNHNS and CDR2 SASEGT.

J is TRBJ2-2 and V is TRBV5-1; TRBD2 matches 10 bases. From germline, CDR1 is SGHRS and CDR2 YFSETQ. The CDR3 is 14 amino acids. The V gene end was trimmed by 6 bases and the J gene end by 10 bases; junction bases not matched to a gene: 9. The CDR3 sequence is CASTPSGGAVELFF. The CDR3 region has the DNA TGCGCCAGCACCCCGAGCGGGGGGGCCGTGGAGCTGTTTTTT. Together with reference TRBV5-1 and TRBJ2-2, the CDR3 gives the full variable domain: KAGVTQTPRYLIKTRGQQVTLSCSPISGHRSVSWYQQTPGQGLQFLFEYFSETQRNKGNFPGRFSGRQFSNSRSEMNVSTLELGDSALYLCASTPSGGAVELFFGEGSRLTVL.

This clone was seen a few times. This rearrangement joins TRBV18 to TRBJ1-2, with 7 bases identical to TRBD1. Trimming at V came to 6 bases and at J to 3 bases, leaving 7 bases not matched to a gene. Germline V gene lookup returns CDR1 KGHSH and CDR2 LQKENI. The CDR3 is 14 amino acids. CDR3 sequence reads: CASSGTVSDYGYTF. CDR3 DNA sequence: TGTGCCAGCTCCGGGACAGTTTCGGACTATGGCTACACCTTC.

The V gene is TRBV14, the J gene TRBJ2-7; perhaps TRBD2 as D (6 bases). The germline V gene has CDR1 SGHDN and CDR2 FVKESK. The CDR3 is 14 residues long. With 4 bases removed from V and 3 bases from J, the gap between germline ends came to 13 bases. This CDR3 is CASSRRDLYYEQYF. The CDR3, as DNA: TGTGCCAGCAGCCGGAGGGACCTATACTACGAGCAGTACTTC.

V usage is TRBV18 and J usage is TRBJ2-5, with D possibly matching TRBD1 (6 bases). Germline V gives CDR1 KGHSH, CDR2 LQKENI. The CDR3 spans 16 residues. The V and J ends lost 2 bases and 5 bases respectively, with 18 bases between them. CDR3 sequence (DNA): TGTGCCAGCTCACCAGGACAGCCAAGTTCGATGGAGACCCAGTACTTC. This translates into CASSPGQPSSMETQYF.

This chain links TRBV7-8 with TRBJ1-1, with D unresolved. Germline V CDR1 and CDR2: SGHVS, FQNEAQ. Trimming took off 6 bases at V and 4 bases at J, with 12 bases between the two ends. The CDR3 is 13 residues long. The CDR3 DNA reads TGTGCCAGCAGGCAATTCGTGGGCACTGAAGCTTTCTTT. Its translation: CASRQFVGTEAFF.

In this sample, this clone turned up a few times. V gene TRBV19 combines with J gene TRBJ1-1, with D unclear. The germline gives CDR1 LNHDA, CDR2 SQIVND (reference sequence). The CDR3 loop spans 15 amino acids. The V and J ends lost 1 base and 1 base respectively, with 10 bases between them. CDR3 amino acids: CASSIVAAGNTEAFF. The CDR3 bases are TGTGCCAGTAGTATAGTCGCGGCGGGGAACACTGAAGCTTTCTTT.

This clone has just one count. This chain links TRBV7-9 with TRBJ2-3, with D perhaps TRBD2 (7 bases). V dropped 5 bases and J dropped 6 bases, with 18 bases sitting between them. Germline CDR1 reads SEHNR; CDR2 reads FQNEAQ (reference sequence). CDR3 length equals 15 residues. CDR3 sequence (DNA): TGTGCCAGCAGCCCGAGAAGGGGGGAGGGGGATACGCAGTATTTT. Its translation is CASSPRRGEGDTQYF. The full variable domain, its missing parts supplied by reference TRBV7-9 and TRBJ2-3, is DTGVSQNPRHKITKRGQNVTFRCDPISEHNRLYWYRQTLGQGPEFLTYFQNEAQLEKSRLLSDRFSAERPKGSFSTLEIQRTEQGDSAMYLCASSPRRGEGDTQYFGPGTRLTVL.

This rearrangement joins TRBV9 to TRBJ1-2, with 8 bases fitting TRBD1. This CDR3 has 14 amino acids. Germline values: CDR1 SGDLS, CDR2 YYNGEE. After removal of 4 bases from V and 7 bases from J, the junction contained 9 bases not matched to a gene. The CDR3 loop is CASSSRGLWSGYTF. The DNA for the CDR3 is TGTGCCAGCAGCAGCAGGGGGCTGTGGAGTGGCTACACCTTC.

The chain uses TRBV18 and TRBJ2-3; D unclear. The V and J ends lost 3 bases and 3 bases respectively, with 7 bases between them. There are 13 residues in the CDR3. CDR1 KGHSH and CDR2 LQKENI come from the germline V gene. CDR3 protein: CASSPLSTDTQYF. CDR3 in DNA: TGTGCCAGCTCACCCCTGAGTACAGATACGCAGTATTTT. Based on the CDR3 plus reference TRBV18 and TRBJ2-3, the full variable domain is NAGVMQNPRHLVRRRGQEARLRCSPMKGHSHVYWYRQLPEEGLKFMVYLQKENIIDESGMPKERFSAEFPKEGPSILRIQQVVRGDSAAYFCASSPLSTDTQYFGPGTRLTVL.

The chain is built from TRBV6-1 and TRBJ2-3, with D possibly matching TRBD2 (5 bases). The V gene lost 5 bases and the J gene lost 4 bases, with 7 bases spanning the gap. Germline assignment: CDR1 MNHNS and CDR2 SASEGT. The CDR3 contains 12 residues. The CDR3: CASSLASDTQYF. The CDR3 nucleotides are TGTGCCAGCAGTCTAGCCTCAGATACGCAGTATTTT.

CDR3 bases: TGTGCTACTTACGACAGGTTAGAAGGCACAGATACGCAGTATTTT. Protein product: CATYDRLEGTDTQYF. The genes are TRBV19 and TRBJ2-3; the D gene is possibly TRBD1 (6 bases). The CDR3 extends over 15 amino acids. The germline V gene has CDR1 LNHDA and CDR2 SQIVND (reference sequence).